The source of this T cell receptor beta chain is a study of chemoradiotherapy in HPV16-positive cancers. General study points: HPV-specific T cells were functionally defined from only two HPV16-positive patients.

V gave up 5 bases and J gave up 11 bases; unmatched junction bases: 9. This CDR3 is built from 13 residues. Germline loops: CDR1 GTSNPN, CDR2 SVGIG (reference sequence). Over chemoradiotherapy, repertoires were sampled more than once. On this clone itself: Its antigen is as yet unknown.

Here immunoSEQ multiplex PCR was the method, and the copy in TCRdb shows in-frame clones only, minus some. The sample has more than 10,000 clones; approximately 80% are singletons. This receptor was identified in a human donor with HPV-associated anogenital cancer. This material was acquired from a patient who underwent chemoradiotherapy. The genes are TRBV30 and TRBJ1-2, with 12 positions matching TRBD1. CDR3 coding DNA: TGTGCCTGGTTTTCCGGGACAGGGGGCCCTTACACCTTC. Encoded protein: CAWFSGTGGPYTF.